The next 9 T cell receptor beta chains were all read from a single sample in a study of OX40 agonist ivuxolimab in advanced cancers. Measured with immunoSEQ multiplex PCR; TCRdb has only the in-frame clones, and not every one. The repertoire includes roughly 56,000 clones, 79% of them detected once, and approximately 1.1% sits in the top ten. The specimen was CD4+ or CD8+ T cells sorted from blood, collected in a trial of the OX40 agonist ivuxolimab. Receptor source: an adult with an advanced solid tumor such as melanoma, head and neck, liver or kidney cancer.

This clone has just one count. The genes are TRBV5-4 and TRBJ2-3; tentatively, D is TRBD1 (5 bases). Germline CDR1 reads SGHNT; CDR2 reads YYREEE (reference sequence). V gave up 4 bases and J gave up 0 bases, with 12 bases separating them. CDR3 length equals 15 residues. The CDR3 bases are TGTGCCAGCAGCAGGACACCCTTGAGCACAGATACGCAGTATTTT. Translated: CASSRTPLSTDTQYF.

J is TRBJ2-1 and V is TRBV19, with D maybe TRBD1 (5 bases). The CDR3 sequence is 14 residues long. V dropped 4 bases and J dropped 5 bases, with 12 bases sitting between them. Germline loops: CDR1 LNHDA, CDR2 SQIVND (reference sequence). DNA for the CDR3: TGTGCCAGTAGTACTCAACGGACAAACAATGAGCAGTTCTTC. Amino acids: CASSTQRTNNEQFF.

For the CDR3, the DNA is TGTGCCAGCAGTCTGACAGGGATGAACACTGAAGCTTTCTTT. Translating gives CASSLTGMNTEAFF. The chain has TRBV6-1 and TRBJ1-1; 7 bases map to TRBD1. Germline assignment: CDR1 MNHNS and CDR2 SASEGT. The J segment lost 0 bases and the V segment lost 5 bases, leaving 3 bases of the junction unmatched. The CDR3 spans 14 residues.

The chain uses TRBV19 and TRBJ2-1; D might be TRBD2 (5 bases). CDR3 length: 15 amino acids. The V and J ends lost 5 bases and 0 bases respectively, with 11 bases between them. From germline, CDR1 is LNHDA and CDR2 SQIVND (reference sequence). The CDR3 nucleotides are TGTGCCAGTAGTCCTAGCCAGAGCTCCTACAATGAGCAGTTCTTC. Amino acids: CASSPSQSSYNEQFF.

The chain uses TRBV18 and TRBJ2-1; 10 bases map to TRBD1. The CDR3 runs to 17 residues. V was clipped by 5 bases and J by 0 bases; unmatched bases: 7. Germline V gene lookup returns CDR1 KGHSH and CDR2 LQKENI. Here the CDR3 DNA reads TGTGCCAGCTCAAATGACAGGGGGCTCAGCTCCTACAATGAGCAGTTCTTC. This gives the protein CASSNDRGLSSYNEQFF.

This clone was picked up a small number of times. V gene TRBV10-1 combines with J gene TRBJ1-4, with 10 nucleotides matching TRBD1. This CDR3 region has 14 residues. Germline assignment: CDR1 WNHNN and CDR2 SYGVQD (reference sequence). J gave up 5 bases and V 8 bases, and 5 bases lay outside the gene matches. CDR3 residues: CASQPGQGNEKLFF. CDR3 DNA sequence: TGCGCCAGCCAACCGGGACAGGGGAATGAAAAACTGTTTTTT.

J is TRBJ2-7 and V is TRBV29-1; possibly TRBD2 for D (5 bases). Germline V gene data show CDR1 as SQVTM and CDR2 as ANQGSEA. The CDR3 sequence is 13 residues long. Trimming removed 5 bases from V and 0 bases from J, with 11 bases in between. The CDR3 DNA is TGCAGCGTTTATGGGAGAACCTCCTACGAGCAGTACTTC. Protein product: CSVYGRTSYEQYF.

The genes are TRBV7-3 and TRBJ2-2; perhaps TRBD1 as D (5 bases). The CDR3 extends over 14 amino acids. V was pared by 6 bases and J by 4 bases, with 12 bases between. Looked up from germline, CDR1 is SGHTA and CDR2 is FQGTGA. CDR3 loop: CASSQGSGTGELFF. CDR3 bases: TGTGCCAGCAGTCAGGGCTCGGGCACCGGGGAGCTGTTTTTT.

In this sample, this clone turned up a few times. The same CDR3 can be traced to other DNA sequences in this sample. The V call is TRBV2, the J call TRBJ2-1; D not resolved. The CDR3 contains 15 residues. Deletions cut 6 bases from V and 1 base from J, with 13 bases between. Germline assignment: CDR1 SNHLY and CDR2 FYNNEI. The CDR3: CASSLGSSSYNEQFF. CDR3 DNA sequence: TGTGCCAGCAGCCTGGGGTCTTCGTCCTACAATGAGCAGTTCTTC.